This record concerns one TCR beta chain sequence. What it binds is not known. The table came from immunoSEQ multiplex PCR; TCRdb's copy has only in-frame clones and leaves some out. This sample yields 75,000 to 100,000 clones, of which 91% are seen a single time; around 0.3% belongs to the top ten. The data were taken from a study of OX40 agonist ivuxolimab in advanced cancers. Turning to the study itself: Dose-escalation cases comprised hepatocellular carcinoma, melanoma, renal cell or head and neck cancer.

The germline CDR1 and CDR2 sequences are LNHDA and SQIVND (reference sequence). The CDR3 totals 16 residues. V gave up 6 bases and J gave up 7 bases; unmatched junction bases: 12. Overall study results and limits: The antigen specificity of the peripheral T cells (those that were expanded) was not determined. Averaged across samples, CD8+ T cells carried more expanded clones than CD4+ did.

The chain links TRBV19 to TRBJ2-4, with 10 bases fitting TRBD2. The specimen was CD4+ or CD8+ T cells sorted from blood, collected in a trial of the OX40 agonist ivuxolimab. This clonotype was sampled from an adult with an advanced solid tumor such as melanoma, head and neck, liver or kidney cancer. The CDR3 sequence is CASSKLAGNIPNIQYF. CDR3 bases: TGTGCCAGTAGCAAACTAGCGGGAAATATTCCCAACATTCAGTACTTC. Full variable domain (outside the CDR3, taken from reference TRBV19 and TRBJ2-4): DGGITQSPKYLFRKEGQNVTLSCEQNLNHDAMYWYRQDPGQGLRLIYYSQIVNDFQKGDIAEGYSVSREKKESFPLTVTSAQKNPTAFYLCASSKLAGNIPNIQYFGAGTRLSVL.